The 5 T cell receptor beta chains given below trace back to one sample, sequenced in a study of human T cells and chemical hapten exposure. TCRdb reprocessed the RACE reads via MiXCR and lists one record per CDR3 protein. The repertoire has 360,000 or so distinct CDR3 sequences, under 6.5% of them found once; the top ten carry about 5.4%. Time point reported: patch test 2, 6 weeks after DPC sensitization. Stated treatment: therapeutic diphenylcyclopropenone sensitization with weekly scalp DPC. This specimen was whole blood, taken in connection with sensitization to the hapten diphenylcyclopropenone (DPC). Receptors were obtained from a young woman with alopecia areata. Some clones in this sample may be carry-over from other donors' samples.

Note on this clonotype: A much larger clone lies a single base off, so this may be a read error. This sequence joins TRBV12-3 or TRBV12-4 and TRBJ1-1; D not certain. The CDR3 consists of 13 residues. CDR3 coding DNA: TGTGCCAGCAGTTTAACGTCGAGGACTGAAGCTTTATTT. It translates to CASSLTSRTEALF.

This sequence joins TRBV11-2 and TRBJ2-5; D possibly matches TRBD1 or TRBD2 (6 bases each). Germline-derived CDR1 and CDR2 are SGHAT and FQNNGV. With 2 bases removed from V and 3 bases from J, the gap between germline ends came to 10 bases. The CDR3 has 14 amino acids. The CDR3 protein is CASSLYREEETQYF. In DNA, the CDR3 is TGTGCCAGCAGCTTATACAGGGAGGAAGAGACCCAGTACTTC.

V and J are TRBV6-5 and TRBJ2-3; D gene unclear. Trimming stripped 5 bases from V and 8 bases from J, with 14 bases between. Germline V CDR1 and CDR2: MNHEY, SVGAGI. This CDR3 has 13 residues. CDR3 loop: CASSRSLSVTQYF. CDR3 nucleotide sequence: TGTGCCAGCAGTCGGTCCCTATCCGTTACGCAGTATTTT.

The table lists this clonotype with a few counts. The chain uses TRBV27 and TRBJ1-4; D is unresolved. CDR3 length equals 15 residues. Germline V gene sequence: CDR1 MNHEY, CDR2 SMNVEV (reference sequence). Trimming cost V 3 bases and J 0 bases, with 8 bases left between them. The CDR3, as DNA: TGTGCCAGCAGTTTTCAGGTGGCAACTAATGAAAAACTGTTTTTT. Its translation is CASSFQVATNEKLFF.

The chain links TRBV6-2 or TRBV6-3 to TRBJ2-7; D tentatively fits TRBD1 or TRBD2 (6 bases each). CDR3 length: 15 amino acids. V lost 0 bases, J lost 4 bases, and 13 bases lay in between. Germline-derived CDR1 and CDR2 are MNHEY and SVGEGT. CDR3: CASSYSFRGQYEQYF. Written as DNA, the CDR3 is TGTGCCAGCAGTTACTCGTTCCGGGGGCAGTACGAGCAGTACTTC.